This TCR beta chain was obtained from a study of a mutant IDH1 vaccine in newly diagnosed glioma. About the research overall: Of the patients given treatment, approximately 60% were male and 37.5% were female, and a mean age of roughly 40 years was recorded. Most had both radiotherapy and temozolomide beforehand; others had only one.

The germline CDR1 and CDR2 sequences are SGHDN and FVKESK. The length of the CDR3 is 14 residues. The V end lost 0 bases, the J end lost 12 bases, and 15 bases lay between the germline ends. Study-wide results and caveats: Alterations occurring in top peripheral T cell clonotypes seemed unrelated to pseudoprogression. Overall, about 93% of patients had vaccine-induced immune responses.

The table came from immunoSEQ multiplex PCR; TCRdb's copy has only in-frame clones and leaves some out. The sample holds about 27,000 clones, 75% to 80% seen once. This clone was seen more than once but under ten times. The target antigen is unknown. Time point of the sample: week 5, during vaccination. The investigators gave 300 ug of mutant IDH1 20-mer peptide in each vaccine dose, together with topical imiquimod. The chain has TRBV14 and TRBJ2-1; D not resolved. This TCR was sampled from a man aged 35 to 55 with glioma. Material: PBMCs, obtained from a glioma patient whose treatment included an IDH1 peptide vaccine. The CDR3 nucleotides read TGTGCCAGCAGCCAAGAGGCACACGAGTGGGGGCAGTTCTTC. This encodes CASSQEAHEWGQFF.